This T cell receptor (beta chain) was captured by sequencing in a study of T cell repertoires in ileal Crohn's disease. In the study overall: At surgery, less than 45% of patients smoked, with median disease duration 7.9 years. General observations from the study: Active smokers at surgery had more clonal expansions than non-smokers. Mucosal expansions were suggested to be mainly CD8 T cells.

This table comes from immunoSEQ multiplex PCR, and its TCRdb copy is limited to in-frame clones, with some not included. The sample has more than 11,000 clones, about three quarters seen once. Concerning this clone: Antigen unknown.

Per the germline V gene, CDR1 is MNHNS and CDR2 is SASEGT. This CDR3 contains 15 residues. The ends lost 2 bases at V and 5 bases at J; junction bases unmatched: 6. Eligibility required adulthood, ileal or ileocolonic Crohn's disease and indicated ileocolonic resection. The chain recombines TRBV6-1 with TRBJ2-7, with TRBD2 matching over 10 bases. The TCR originated in an adult with Crohn's disease. Sequenced material: ileal tissue. CDR3 in amino acids: CASSESSGGADEQYF. DNA of the CDR3: TGTGCCAGCAGTGAATCAAGCGGGGGGGCCGACGAGCAGTACTTC.